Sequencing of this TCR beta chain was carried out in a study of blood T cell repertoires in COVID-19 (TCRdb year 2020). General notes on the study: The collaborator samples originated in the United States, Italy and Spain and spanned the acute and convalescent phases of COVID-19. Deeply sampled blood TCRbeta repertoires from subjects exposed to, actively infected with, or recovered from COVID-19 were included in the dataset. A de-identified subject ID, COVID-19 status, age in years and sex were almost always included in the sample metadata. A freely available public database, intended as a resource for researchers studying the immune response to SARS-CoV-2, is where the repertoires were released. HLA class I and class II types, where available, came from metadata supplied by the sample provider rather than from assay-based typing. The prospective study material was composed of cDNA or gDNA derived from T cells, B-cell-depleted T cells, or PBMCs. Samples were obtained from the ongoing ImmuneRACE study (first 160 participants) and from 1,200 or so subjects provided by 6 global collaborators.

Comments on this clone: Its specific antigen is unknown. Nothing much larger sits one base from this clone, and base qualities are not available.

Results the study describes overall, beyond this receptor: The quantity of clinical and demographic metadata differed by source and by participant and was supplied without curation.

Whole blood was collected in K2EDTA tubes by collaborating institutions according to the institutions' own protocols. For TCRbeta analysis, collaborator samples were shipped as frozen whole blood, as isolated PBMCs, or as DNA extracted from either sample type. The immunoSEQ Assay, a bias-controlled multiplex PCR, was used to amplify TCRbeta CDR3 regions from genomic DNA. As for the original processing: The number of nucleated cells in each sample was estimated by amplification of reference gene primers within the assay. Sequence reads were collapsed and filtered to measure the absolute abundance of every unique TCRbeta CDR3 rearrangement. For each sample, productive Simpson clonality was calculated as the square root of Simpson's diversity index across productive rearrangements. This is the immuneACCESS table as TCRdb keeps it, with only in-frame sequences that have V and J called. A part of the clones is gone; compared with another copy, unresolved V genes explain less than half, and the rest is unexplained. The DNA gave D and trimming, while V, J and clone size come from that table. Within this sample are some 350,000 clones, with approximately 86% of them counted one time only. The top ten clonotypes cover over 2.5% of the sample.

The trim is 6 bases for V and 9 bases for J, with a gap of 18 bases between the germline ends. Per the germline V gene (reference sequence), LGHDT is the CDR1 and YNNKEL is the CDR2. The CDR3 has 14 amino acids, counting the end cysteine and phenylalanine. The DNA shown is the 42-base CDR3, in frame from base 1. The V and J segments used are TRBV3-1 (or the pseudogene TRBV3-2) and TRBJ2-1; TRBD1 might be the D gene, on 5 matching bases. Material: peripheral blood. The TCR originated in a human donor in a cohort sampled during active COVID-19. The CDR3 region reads CASSTLTAFGEQFF. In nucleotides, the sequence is TGTGCCAGCAGTACATTGACAGCTTTTGGTGAGCAGTTCTTC.